This note documents a single T cell receptor (beta chain) sequence. The data were taken from a study of T-cell reconstitution after alpha-beta-depleted transplantation in children. Unique molecular identifiers were incorporated when the TCRbeta library was constructed. TCRdb fed the PCR reads into MiXCR, producing one record per CDR3 protein. The sample holds about 830,000 distinct CDR3 sequences, about 15% seen once. The CDR3 is made up of 12 amino acids. Germline CDR1 reads SNHLY; CDR2 reads FYNNEI. V lost 6 bases and J lost 8, with 11 bases in between. The clonotype was recovered from a male patient aged 10 to 17 who had a stem cell transplant for acute lymphoblastic leukemia, so the T cells may come from the graft donor. The material was PBMCs, mostly from graft donor cells, obtained 360 days after TCRalphabeta/CD19-depleted stem cell transplant. This rearrangement joins TRBV2 to TRBJ1-5; maybe TRBD1 (6 bases). The CDR3 region has the DNA TGTGCCAGCAGCGGACAGATCAAGCCCCAGCATTTT. Translating gives CASSGQIKPQHF.